This T cell receptor (beta chain) was recovered during a study of blood T cells in healthy people across ages. Overall study results and limits: Diversity was estimated from one million T cells, and these estimates were considered underestimates.

On this clonotype: Its antigen is still unknown.

V trimming: 3 bases; J trimming: 2 bases; junction bases outside the gene matches: 4. The CDR3 runs to 14 residues. From germline, CDR1 is SGHRS and CDR2 YFSETQ. Next came a second PCR, run for about 6 to 12 cycles, which used a sample-barcoded 5' primer along with a J-beta primer mix. Each CDR3 protein gets one entry after TCRdb re-called the 5' RACE reads with MiXCR. The sample lists about 1.4 million distinct CDR3 sequences; 59% were seen once. The gene calls are TRBV5-1 and TRBJ2-7; TRBD1 agrees at 8 bases. Sequencing used blood. This clonotype was obtained from a man younger than 30 in good health. CDR3 in DNA: TGCGCCAGCAGCTGGACGGGACAGGCCTACGAGCAGTACTTC. Translated, it gives CASSWTGQAYEQYF. Supplemented by reference TRBV5-1 and TRBJ2-7, the full variable domain reads KAGVTQTPRYLIKTRGQQVTLSCSPISGHRSVSWYQQTPGQGLQFLFEYFSETQRNKGNFPGRFSGRQFSNSRSEMNVSTLELGDSALYLCASSWTGQAYEQYFGPGTRLTVT.